This TCR beta chain was retrieved from a study of OX40 agonist ivuxolimab in advanced cancers. Background on the study: Under the entry rules, prior anti-PD-1, anti-PD-L1 or anti-CTLA-4 therapy was allowed, and roughly 41% had some.

Regarding the study as a whole: On average, CD8+ T cells showed a greater number of expanded clones than CD4+.

As for this clone: The antigen is undetermined.

Measured with immunoSEQ multiplex PCR; TCRdb has only the in-frame clones, and not every one. The data hold about 29,000 clones, with nearly 95% observed a single time. V shed 1 base and J shed 0 bases, with 11 bases lying between them. CDR3 size: 16 residues. Germline V gives CDR1 MGHRA, CDR2 YSYEKL. Sequencing was performed on CD4+ or CD8+ T cells sorted from blood, taken in a trial of the OX40 agonist ivuxolimab. The TCR sequence derives from an adult with an advanced solid tumor such as melanoma, head and neck, liver or kidney cancer. The genes are TRBV4-1 and TRBJ2-3; D not resolved. The CDR3 spells CASSQVQASSTDTQYF. DNA for the CDR3: TGCGCCAGCAGCCAAGTTCAGGCTTCTAGCACAGATACGCAGTATTTT.